This TCR beta chain was documented in a study of blood T cell dynamics during melanoma immunotherapy. Study in general: Metastatic melanoma patients received first-line pembrolizumab or nivolumab plus ipilimumab.

Time point in this sample: week 3, after first cycle of checkpoint inhibitor. A note on this clone: Its antigen is still unknown.

Study conclusions and caveats: Clones driving repertoire changes may be melanoma-specific or general immune activation.

The CDR3 totals 15 residues. V lost 7 bases to trimming and J lost 4 bases, with 19 bases between them. From germline, CDR1 is MNHEY and CDR2 SVGAGI. Each bulk PBMC sample had roughly 350 ng DNA loaded. Assay used: immunoSEQ multiplex PCR; TCRdb lists only in-frame clones, some missing. The data show some 15,000 clones, roughly 90% seen once. V usage is TRBV6-5 and J usage is TRBJ1-2; the D is unclear. The sequence derives from a human donor with melanoma. The sample was blood, taken from a patient treated with checkpoint blockade. The CDR3 region has the DNA TGTGCCAGCACGTCCGGCCGGAGGCCATCCTATGGCTACACCTTC. It encodes CASTSGRRPSYGYTF.